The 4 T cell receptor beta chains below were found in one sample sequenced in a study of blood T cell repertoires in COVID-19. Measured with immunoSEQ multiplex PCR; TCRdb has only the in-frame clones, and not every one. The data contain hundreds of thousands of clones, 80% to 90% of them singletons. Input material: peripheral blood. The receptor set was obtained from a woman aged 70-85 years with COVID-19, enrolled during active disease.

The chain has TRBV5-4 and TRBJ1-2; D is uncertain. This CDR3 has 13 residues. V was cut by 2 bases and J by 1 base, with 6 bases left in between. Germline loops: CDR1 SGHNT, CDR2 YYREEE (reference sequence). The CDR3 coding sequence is TGTGCCAGCAGCTTTAACAGTAACTATGGCTACACCTTC. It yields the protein CASSFNSNYGYTF.

CDR3 sequence: CAWSVLGQGPINEQFF. In DNA, the CDR3 is TGTGCCTGGAGTGTACTCGGTCAGGGGCCGATCAATGAGCAGTTCTTC. J is TRBJ2-1 and V is TRBV30; perhaps TRBD1 as D (6 bases). From germline, CDR1 is GTSNPN and CDR2 SVGIG (reference sequence). The CDR3 loop spans 16 amino acids. V was shortened by 0 bases and J by 6 bases, with 18 bases between the two germline ends.

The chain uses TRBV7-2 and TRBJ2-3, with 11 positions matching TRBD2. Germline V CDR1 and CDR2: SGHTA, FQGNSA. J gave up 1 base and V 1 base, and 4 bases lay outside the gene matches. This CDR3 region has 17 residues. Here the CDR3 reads CASSLGLAGGGTDTQYF. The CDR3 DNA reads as TGTGCCAGCAGCTTAGGCCTAGCGGGAGGAGGCACAGATACGCAGTATTTT.

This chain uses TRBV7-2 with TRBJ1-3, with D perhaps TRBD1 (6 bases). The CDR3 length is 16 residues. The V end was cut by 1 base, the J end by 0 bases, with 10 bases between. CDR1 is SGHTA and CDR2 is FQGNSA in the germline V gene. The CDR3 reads CASSLGTVLSGNTIYF. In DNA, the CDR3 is TGTGCCAGCAGCTTAGGGACAGTTCTCTCTGGAAACACCATATATTTT.